The clone carrying this TCR beta chain appeared once. Its antigen is currently unknown. This entry belongs to a study of T cells in localized non-small cell lung cancer. Regarding the study as a whole: There were a median roughly 60 of the top 100 tumor clones appearing in adjacent lung.

V lost 0 bases and J lost 4, with 9 bases in between. Germline-derived CDR1 and CDR2 are SGHNT and YYREEE (reference sequence). The CDR3 loop spans 14 amino acids. TCRdb keeps only in-frame clones here, not all; method: immunoSEQ multiplex PCR. Of 100,000 to 150,000 clones listed, roughly 90% are singletons. The chain recombines TRBV5-4 with TRBJ2-3; no firm D call. This TCR derives from a female donor older than 55 with stage I lung adenocarcinoma. The source was peripheral blood, collected before any cancer treatment. The CDR3 coding sequence is TGTGCCAGCAGCTTGGACCTACGGGCAGATACGCAGTATTTT. It yields the protein CASSLDLRADTQYF.